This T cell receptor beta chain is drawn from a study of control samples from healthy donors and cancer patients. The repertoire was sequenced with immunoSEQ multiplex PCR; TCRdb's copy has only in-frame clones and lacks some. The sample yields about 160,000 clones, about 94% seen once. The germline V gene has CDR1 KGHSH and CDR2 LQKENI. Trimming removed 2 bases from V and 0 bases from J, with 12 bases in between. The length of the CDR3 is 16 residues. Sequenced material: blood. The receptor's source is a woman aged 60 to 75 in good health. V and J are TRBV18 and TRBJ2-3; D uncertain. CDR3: CASSPMSPKSTDTQYF. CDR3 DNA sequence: TGTGCCAGCTCACCAATGTCCCCCAAAAGCACAGATACGCAGTATTTT.